This TCR beta chain was captured by sequencing in a study of Tregs in tolerant kidney transplant recipients. CD4+CD25+CD127- Tregs, CD4+CD25- non-Tregs, CD4 and CD8 cells were sorted. Repertoires were generated with immunoSEQ multiplex PCR, while TCRdb's copy carries only in-frame clones and drops some. The sample lists about 94,000 clones, 80% to 95% occurring once. A remark on this clone: Its antigen remains unidentified.

Study-wide points: Changing PCR primers prevented nucleotide comparison between some patients' samples. Activated donor B cell expansion appeared to reveal the most relevant donor-specific TCRbeta repertoire.

Trimming removed 5 bases at V and 6 bases at J, with 14 bases between. Germline V gene sequence: CDR1 MNHNY, CDR2 SVGAGI (reference sequence). This CDR3 spans 14 amino acids. The sequencing used CD4+ T cells from blood, collected before the transplant. The chain links TRBV6-6 to TRBJ1-5; D may be TRBD1 (6 bases). The TCR was taken from a human donor who received a combined kidney and bone marrow transplant. CDR3 in amino acids: CASSTGSLSQPQHF. The CDR3 DNA sequence: TGTGCCAGCAGTACAGGGAGTCTTAGTCAGCCCCAGCATTTT.